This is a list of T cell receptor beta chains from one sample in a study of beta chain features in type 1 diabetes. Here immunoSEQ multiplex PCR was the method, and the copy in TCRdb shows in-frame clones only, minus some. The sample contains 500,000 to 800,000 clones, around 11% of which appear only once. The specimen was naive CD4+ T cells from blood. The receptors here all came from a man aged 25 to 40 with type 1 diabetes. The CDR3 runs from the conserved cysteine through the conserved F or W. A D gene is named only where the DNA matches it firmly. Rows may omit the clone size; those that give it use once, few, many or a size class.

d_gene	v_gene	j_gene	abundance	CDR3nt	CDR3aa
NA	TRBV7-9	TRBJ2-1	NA	TGTGCCAGCAGCTTAGTGGGGAATACGGATGAGCAGTTCTTC	CASSLVGNTDEQFF
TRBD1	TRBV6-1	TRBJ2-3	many	TGTGCCAGCAGTCGGACAGGGGCAGAAACAGATACGCAGTATTTT	CASSRTGAETDTQYF
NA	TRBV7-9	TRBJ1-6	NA	TGTGCCAGCAGTTCACAGGGAGGAATCCTCCACTTT	CASSSQGGILHF
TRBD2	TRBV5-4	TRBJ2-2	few	TGTGCCAGCAGCCCCAGCGGGGATAACACCGGGGAGCTGTTTTTT	CASSPSGDNTGELFF
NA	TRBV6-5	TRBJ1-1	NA	TGTGCCAGCAGCCACCGCATGAGGAACACTGAAGCTTTCTTT	CASSHRMRNTEAFF
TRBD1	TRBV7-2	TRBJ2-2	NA	TGTGCCAGCAGCTGGGACAGAGTTGGTAACACCGGGGAGCTGTTTTTT	CASSWDRVGNTGELFF
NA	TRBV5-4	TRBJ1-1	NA	TGTGCCAGCAGCTTGGACGCCAAGGGGAACACTGAAGCTTTCTTT	CASSLDAKGNTEAFF
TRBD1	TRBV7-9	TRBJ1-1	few	TGTGCCAGCAGCCTAGGACAGGGGGCAGGAACTGAAGCTTTCTTT	CASSLGQGAGTEAFF
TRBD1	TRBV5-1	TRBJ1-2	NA	TGCGCCAGCAGCCAGCAAGCAGGGGGCTTCGATGGCTACACCTTC	CASSQQAGGFDGYTF
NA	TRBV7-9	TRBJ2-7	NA	TGTGCCAGCAGCTTAGTTGTTGCAGGGGCCTACGAGCAGTACTTC	CASSLVVAGAYEQYF
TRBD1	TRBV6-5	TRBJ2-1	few	TGTGCCAGCAGTATGGGACAGAGCAACAATGAGCAGTTCTTC	CASSMGQSNNEQFF
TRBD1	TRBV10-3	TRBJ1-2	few	TGTGCCATCAGCCTCGGACAGGAAGGGACCTATGGCTACACCTTC	CAISLGQEGTYGYTF
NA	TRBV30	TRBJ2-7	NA	TGTGCCTGGAGTGTACAGGGATACGAGCAGTACTTC	CAWSVQGYEQYF
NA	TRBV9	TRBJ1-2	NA	TGTGCCAGCAGCGTAGGGGCGACAGCGAGCGGCTATGGCTACACCTTC	CASSVGATASGYGYTF
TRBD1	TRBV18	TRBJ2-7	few	TGTGCCAGCTCACCGGAGGACAGGGAGGTCTCCGAGCAGTACTTC	CASSPEDREVSEQYF
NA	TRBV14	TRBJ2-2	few	TGTGCCAGCAGCCAAATACTGGCGGCGCTGAACACCGGGGAGCTGTTTTTT	CASSQILAALNTGELFF
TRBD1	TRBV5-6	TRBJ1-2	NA	TGTGCCAGCAGCCTCCGACCGGGACAGGGCCTTATAAACTATGGCTACACCTTC	CASSLRPGQGLINYGYTF
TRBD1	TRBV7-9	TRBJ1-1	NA	TGTGCCAGCAGCCTCGAGCCCCCGACAGGGAGAGAAGCTTTCTTT	CASSLEPPTGREAFF
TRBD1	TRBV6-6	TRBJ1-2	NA	TGTGCCAGCAGTTACTCGGCTGGGACAGGGTTTTATGGCTACACCTTC	CASSYSAGTGFYGYTF
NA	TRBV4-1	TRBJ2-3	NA	TGCGCCAGCAGCCAATCCCGAGGGACAAACACAGATACGCAGTATTTT	CASSQSRGTNTDTQYF
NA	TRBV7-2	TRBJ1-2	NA	TGTGCCAGCAGCCCCCAGGGAGGGAATGGCTACACCTTC	CASSPQGGNGYTF
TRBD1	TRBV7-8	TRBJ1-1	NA	TGTGCCAGCAGCTTAGTTAGTCAGGGGGAAACTGAAGCTTTCTTT	CASSLVSQGETEAFF
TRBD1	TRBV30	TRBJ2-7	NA	TGTGCCTGGAACATCGGGACAGACGAGCAGTACTTC	CAWNIGTDEQYF
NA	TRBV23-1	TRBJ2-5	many	TGCGCCAGGGAGACCCAGTACTTC	CARETQYF
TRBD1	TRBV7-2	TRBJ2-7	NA	TGTGCCAGCAGCTTAGCTGGTCCGGGACAGGGGAACGAGCAGTACTTC	CASSLAGPGQGNEQYF
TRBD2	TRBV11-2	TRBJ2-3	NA	TGTGCCAGCAGCCCATGGACTAGCGGGGGGGCAGATACGCAGTATTTT	CASSPWTSGGADTQYF
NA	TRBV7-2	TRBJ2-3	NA	TGTGCCAGCAGCTTAGAAGCAATGGGCTTTGATACGCAGTATTTT	CASSLEAMGFDTQYF
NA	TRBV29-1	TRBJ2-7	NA	TGCAGCGTTGGAAATAGAAACTACGAGCAGTACTTC	CSVGNRNYEQYF
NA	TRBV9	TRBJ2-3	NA	TGTGCCAGCAGCTCCCCGTCAATGGATACGCAGTATTTT	CASSSPSMDTQYF
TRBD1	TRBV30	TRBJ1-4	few	TGTGCCTGGAGGGGGACAGGGGATGAGAAACTGTTTTTT	CAWRGTGDEKLFF
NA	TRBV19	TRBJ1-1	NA	TGTGCCAGTAGTATTCAGGGGCAGGGCGAAGCTTTCTTT	CASSIQGQGEAFF
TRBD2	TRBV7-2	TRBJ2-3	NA	TGTGCCAGCAGCTCACGGACTAGCGGGGGCCTAGTCACAGATACGCAGTATTTT	CASSSRTSGGLVTDTQYF
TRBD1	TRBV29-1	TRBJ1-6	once	TGCAGCGCCCGAGACAGGGATGATTCACCCCTCCACTTT	CSARDRDDSPLHF
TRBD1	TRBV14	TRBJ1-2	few	TGTGCCAGCAGCCATCACGGACAGGGGGCCCAGGCCCGCTACACCTTC	CASSHHGQGAQARYTF
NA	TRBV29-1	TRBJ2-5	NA	TGCAGCGTTGATAGGCAGCAAGAGACCCAGTACTTC	CSVDRQQETQYF
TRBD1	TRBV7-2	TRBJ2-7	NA	TGTGCCAGCAGCTTAGAGTTTGCCGGGACAGGCGCAGTCGAGCAGTACTTC	CASSLEFAGTGAVEQYF
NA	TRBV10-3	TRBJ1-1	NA	TGTGCCATCAGTGAGTCTTTAGGGGATAAGACTGAAGCTTTCTTT	CAISESLGDKTEAFF
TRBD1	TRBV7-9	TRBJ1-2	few	TGTGCCAGCAGCCGGACAGGGAATGATGGCTACACCTTC	CASSRTGNDGYTF
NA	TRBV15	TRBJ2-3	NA	TGTGCCACCAGGGCCAGGGCGCAGATCACAGATACGCAGTATTTT	CATRARAQITDTQYF
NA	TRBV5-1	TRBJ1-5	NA	TGCGCCAGCAGCTTGGAAGGGTACAATCAGCCCCAGCATTTT	CASSLEGYNQPQHF
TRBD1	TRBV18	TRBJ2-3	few	TGTGCCAGCCAACGACAGGGGATCAGCACAGATACGCAGTATTTT	CASQRQGISTDTQYF